The sequence of this T cell receptor beta chain was determined in a study of OX40 agonist ivuxolimab in advanced cancers. For the study at large: Patients in dose escalation had liver, melanoma, kidney or head and neck cancers.

Whole-study findings and limits: Relative to CD4+, CD8+ T cells held more expanded clones on average. Certain nonresponders additionally had low normalized T-cell clonal expansion. In the 0.1-3.0 mg/kg groups, partial responders showed among the lowest expansion.

CDR1 and CDR2 (germline): SGHTA, FQGNSA. Trimming shortened V by 5 bases and J by 3 bases, and 5 bases separated the two germline ends. The CDR3 is 11 amino acids. On this clone: Its target is not known.

Sequenced by immunoSEQ multiplex PCR; TCRdb stores in-frame clones only, minus some. The sample consists of over 35,000 clones, around 89% of them appearing once. This clonotype originated in an adult with an advanced solid tumor such as melanoma, head and neck, liver or kidney cancer. The chain has TRBV7-2 and TRBJ2-7; D remains unclear. This specimen was CD4+ or CD8+ T cells sorted from blood, taken in a trial of the OX40 agonist ivuxolimab. The CDR3 here is CASSRVYEQYF. The CDR3 coding sequence is TGTGCCAGCAGCCGTGTCTACGAGCAGTACTTC.